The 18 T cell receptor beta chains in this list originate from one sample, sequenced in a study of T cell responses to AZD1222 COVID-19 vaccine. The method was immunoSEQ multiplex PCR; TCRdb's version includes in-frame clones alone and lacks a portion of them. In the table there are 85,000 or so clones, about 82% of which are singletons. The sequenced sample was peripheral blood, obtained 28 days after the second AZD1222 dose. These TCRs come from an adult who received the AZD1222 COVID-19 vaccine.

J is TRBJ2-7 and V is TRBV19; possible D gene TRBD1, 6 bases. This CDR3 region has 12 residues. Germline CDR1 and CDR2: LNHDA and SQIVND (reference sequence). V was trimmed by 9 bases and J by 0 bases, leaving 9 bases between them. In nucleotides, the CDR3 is TGTGCCAGAGGGGGTTGCTCCTACGAGCAGTACTTC. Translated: CARGGCSYEQYF.

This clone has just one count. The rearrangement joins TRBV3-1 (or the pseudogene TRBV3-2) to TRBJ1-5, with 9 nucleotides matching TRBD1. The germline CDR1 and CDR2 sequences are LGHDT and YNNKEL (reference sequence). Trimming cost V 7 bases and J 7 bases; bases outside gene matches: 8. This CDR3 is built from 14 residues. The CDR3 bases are TGTGCCAGCACCCCGGGGACAGGGAACCAGCCCCAGCATTTT. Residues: CASTPGTGNQPQHF.

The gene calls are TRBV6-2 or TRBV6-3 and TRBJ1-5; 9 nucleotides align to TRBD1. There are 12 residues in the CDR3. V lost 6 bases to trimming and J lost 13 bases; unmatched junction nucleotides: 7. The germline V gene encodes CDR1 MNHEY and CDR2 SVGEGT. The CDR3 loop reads CASSGTGLVQHF. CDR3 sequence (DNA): TGTGCCAGCAGCGGGACAGGGTTGGTTCAGCATTTT.

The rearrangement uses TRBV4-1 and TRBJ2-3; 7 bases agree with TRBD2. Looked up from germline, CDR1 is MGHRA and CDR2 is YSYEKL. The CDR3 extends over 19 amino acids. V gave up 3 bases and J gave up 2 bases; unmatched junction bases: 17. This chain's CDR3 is CASSHFVAQAGTNTDTQYF. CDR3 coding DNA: TGCGCCAGCAGCCACTTCGTCGCCCAAGCGGGAACTAACACAGATACGCAGTATTTT.

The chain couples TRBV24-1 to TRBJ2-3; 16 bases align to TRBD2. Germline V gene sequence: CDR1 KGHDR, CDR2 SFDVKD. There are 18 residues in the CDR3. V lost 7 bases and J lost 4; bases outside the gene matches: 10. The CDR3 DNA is TGTGCCACCAGGCCCGCGGGACTAGCGGGAGGGGAGGCAGATACGCAGTATTTT. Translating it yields CATRPAGLAGGEADTQYF.

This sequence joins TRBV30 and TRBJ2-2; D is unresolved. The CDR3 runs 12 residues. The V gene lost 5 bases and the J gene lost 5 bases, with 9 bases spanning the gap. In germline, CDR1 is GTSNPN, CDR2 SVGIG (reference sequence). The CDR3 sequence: CAWGHGTGELFF. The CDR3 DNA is TGTGCCTGGGGCCACGGGACCGGGGAGCTGTTTTTT.

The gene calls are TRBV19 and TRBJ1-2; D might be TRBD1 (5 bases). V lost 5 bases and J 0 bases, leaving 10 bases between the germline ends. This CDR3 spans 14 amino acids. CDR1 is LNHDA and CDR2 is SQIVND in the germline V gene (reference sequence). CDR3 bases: TGTGCCAGTAGTGCCCGACAGACTAACTATGGCTACACCTTC. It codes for CASSARQTNYGYTF.

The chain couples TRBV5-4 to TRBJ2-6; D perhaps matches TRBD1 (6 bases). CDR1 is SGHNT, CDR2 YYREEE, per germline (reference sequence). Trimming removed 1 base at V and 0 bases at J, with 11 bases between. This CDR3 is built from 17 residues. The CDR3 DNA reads TGTGCCAGCAGCTTGAAGGACAGTTACTCTGGGGCCAACGTCCTGACTTTC. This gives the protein CASSLKDSYSGANVLTF.

In DNA, the CDR3 is TGTGCCAGCAGCCAAGGGTTAGTTAGCAATCAGCCCCAGCATTTT. Protein sequence: CASSQGLVSNQPQHF. The chain is built from TRBV3-1 (or the pseudogene TRBV3-2) and TRBJ1-5; D is uncertain. The CDR3 contains 15 residues. V gave up 1 base and J gave up 0 bases, with 7 bases separating them. Germline loops: CDR1 LGHDT, CDR2 YNNKEL (reference sequence).

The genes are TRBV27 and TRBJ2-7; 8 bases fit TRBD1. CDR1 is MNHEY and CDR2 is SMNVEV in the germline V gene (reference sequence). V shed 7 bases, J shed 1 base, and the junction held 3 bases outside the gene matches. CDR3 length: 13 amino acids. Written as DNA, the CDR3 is TGTGCCAGCACCAACAGGGGGTCCTACGAGCAGTACTTC. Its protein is CASTNRGSYEQYF.

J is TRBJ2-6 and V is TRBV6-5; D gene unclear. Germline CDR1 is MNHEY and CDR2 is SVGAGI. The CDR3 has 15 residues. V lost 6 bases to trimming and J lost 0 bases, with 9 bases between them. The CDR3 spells CASSPTSSGANVLTF. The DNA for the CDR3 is TGTGCCAGCAGCCCGACGAGCTCTGGGGCCAACGTCCTGACTTTC.

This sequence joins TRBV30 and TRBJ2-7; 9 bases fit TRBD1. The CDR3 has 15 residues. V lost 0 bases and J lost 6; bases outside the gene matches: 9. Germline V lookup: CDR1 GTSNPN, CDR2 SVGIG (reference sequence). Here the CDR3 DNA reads TGTGCCTGGAGTGTAAGCGGGACAGGGAGCGCCGAGCAGTACTTC. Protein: CAWSVSGTGSAEQYF.

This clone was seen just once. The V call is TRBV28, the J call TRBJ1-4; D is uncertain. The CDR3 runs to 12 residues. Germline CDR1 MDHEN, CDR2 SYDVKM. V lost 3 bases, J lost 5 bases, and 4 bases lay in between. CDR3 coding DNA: TGTGCCAGCAGTTTGGGAAATGAAAAACTGTTTTTT. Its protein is CASSLGNEKLFF.

DNA of the CDR3: TGTGCCAGCAGCTCTGACAGGGGGCAGGGTCCCCAGCATTTT. Its translation: CASSSDRGQGPQHF. This sequence joins TRBV5-8 and TRBJ1-5; 10 bases match TRBD1. The trim removed 3 bases at V and 10 bases at J, leaving 7 bases unmatched. CDR3 size: 14 residues. The germline V gene encodes CDR1 SGHTS and CDR2 YDEGEE.

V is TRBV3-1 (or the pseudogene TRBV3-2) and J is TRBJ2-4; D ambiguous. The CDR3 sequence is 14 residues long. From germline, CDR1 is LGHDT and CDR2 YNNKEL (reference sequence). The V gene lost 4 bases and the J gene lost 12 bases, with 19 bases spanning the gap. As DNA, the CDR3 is TGTGCCAGCAGCCCCCCCATAGGAGTAGGCCCTCAGTACTTC. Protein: CASSPPIGVGPQYF.

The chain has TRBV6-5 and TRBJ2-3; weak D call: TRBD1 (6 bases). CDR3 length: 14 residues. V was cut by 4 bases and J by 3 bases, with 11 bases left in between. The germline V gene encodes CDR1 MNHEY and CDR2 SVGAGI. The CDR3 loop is CASSSGQRTDTQYF. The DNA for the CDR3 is TGTGCCAGCAGTTCGGGACAACGGACAGATACGCAGTATTTT.

CDR3: CASSLRDRSIHTGELFF. The CDR3 DNA is TGTGCCAGCAGCCTGAGGGACAGGTCCATCCACACCGGGGAGCTGTTTTTT. V gene TRBV7-8 combines with J gene TRBJ2-2; 8 bases are shared with TRBD1. The length of the CDR3 is 17 residues. J lost 3 bases, V lost 5 bases, and 11 bases had no gene match. Germline values: CDR1 SGHVS, CDR2 FQNEAQ.

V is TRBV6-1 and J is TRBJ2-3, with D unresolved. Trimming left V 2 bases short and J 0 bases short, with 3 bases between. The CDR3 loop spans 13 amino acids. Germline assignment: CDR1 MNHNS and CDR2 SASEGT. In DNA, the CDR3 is TGTGCCAGCAGTGAACGGAGCACAGATACGCAGTATTTT. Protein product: CASSERSTDTQYF.